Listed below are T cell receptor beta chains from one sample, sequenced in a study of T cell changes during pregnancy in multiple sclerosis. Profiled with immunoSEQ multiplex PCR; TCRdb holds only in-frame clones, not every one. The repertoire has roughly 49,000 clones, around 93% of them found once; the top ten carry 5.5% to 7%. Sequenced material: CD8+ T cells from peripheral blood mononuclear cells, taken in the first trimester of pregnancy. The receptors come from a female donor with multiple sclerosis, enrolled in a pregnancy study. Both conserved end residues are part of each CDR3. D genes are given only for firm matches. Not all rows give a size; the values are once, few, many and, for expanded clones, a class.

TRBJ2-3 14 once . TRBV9 TGTGCCAGCAGCGCCGGGGACTCTCCAGATACGCAGTATTTT CASSAGDSPDTQYF
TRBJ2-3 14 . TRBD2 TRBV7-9 TGTGCCAGCAGCTTCCGGGAGGGTCTGGATACGCAGTATTTT CASSFREGLDTQYF
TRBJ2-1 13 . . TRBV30 TGTGCCTGGAGCGATGGGAGTTACAATGAGCAGTTCTTC CAWSDGSYNEQFF
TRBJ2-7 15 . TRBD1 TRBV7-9 TGTGCCAGCAGCTTAGCGGGACAGGGGTACTACGAGCAGTACTTC CASSLAGQGYYEQYF
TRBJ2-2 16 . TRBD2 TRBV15 TGTGCCACCAGCAGAGGCATGGGGACTACCACCGGGGAGCTGTTTTTT CATSRGMGTTTGELFF
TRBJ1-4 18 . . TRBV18 TGTGCCAGCTCACCACCGGACCCCCGGGGGGCCGCTAATGAAAAACTGTTTTTT CASSPPDPRGAANEKLFF
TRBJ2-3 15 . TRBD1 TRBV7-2 TGTGCCAGCAGCTTGATGACAGGGAGCACAGATACGCAGTATTTT CASSLMTGSTDTQYF
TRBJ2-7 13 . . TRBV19 TGTGCCAGTAGCCCGGGACACAACTACGAGCAGTACTTC CASSPGHNYEQYF
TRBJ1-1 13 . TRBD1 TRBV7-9 TGTGCCAGCAGCACGGGACAGGGCGATGAAGCTTTCTTT CASSTGQGDEAFF
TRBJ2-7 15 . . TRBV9 TGTGCCAGCAGCGTAGGGGCAGTCGATCCCTACGAGCAGTACTTC CASSVGAVDPYEQYF
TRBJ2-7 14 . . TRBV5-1 TGCGCCAGCAACTCGGGACTGGGGACTTACGAGCAGTACTTC CASNSGLGTYEQYF
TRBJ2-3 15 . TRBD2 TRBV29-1 TGCAGCGTTGAAATGGTAGCGGGAGTCACAGATACGCAGTATTTT CSVEMVAGVTDTQYF
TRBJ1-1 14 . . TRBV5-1 TGCGCCAGCAGCTTGAATAGGGGGAACACTGAAGCTTTCTTT CASSLNRGNTEAFF
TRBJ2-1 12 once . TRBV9 TGTGCCAGCAGCGTAGGTGGGAGGGAGCAGTTCTTC CASSVGGREQFF
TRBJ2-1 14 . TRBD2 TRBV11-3 TGTGCCAGCAGCTCGAGCGGGAGGCCCAATGAGCAGTTCTTC CASSSSGRPNEQFF
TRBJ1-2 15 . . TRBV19 TGTGCCAGTAGTATAGGAGGGACACCTTTCTATGGCTACACCTTC CASSIGGTPFYGYTF
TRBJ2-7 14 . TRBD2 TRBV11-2 TGTGCCAGCAGCTTAGTTGGGGGGGACTACGAGCAGTACTTC CASSLVGGDYEQYF
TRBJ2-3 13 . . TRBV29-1 TGCAGCGCCTACCCCCTGGGCACAGATACGCAGTATTTT CSAYPLGTDTQYF
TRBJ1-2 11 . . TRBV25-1 TGTGCCAGCACCGAGGGCAGAGGCTACACCTTC CASTEGRGYTF
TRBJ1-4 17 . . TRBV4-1 TGCGCCAGCAGCTCTTTACCAGGGGCCACGAGGGGTGAAAAACTGTTTTTT CASSSLPGATRGEKLFF
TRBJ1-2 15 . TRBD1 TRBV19 TGTGCCAGTAGCGGGACAGGCTTAGCTAACTATGGCTACACCTTC CASSGTGLANYGYTF
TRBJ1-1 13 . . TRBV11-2 TGTGCCAGCAGCGGCTTTGCTGACACTGAAGCTTTCTTT CASSGFADTEAFF
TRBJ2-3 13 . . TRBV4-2 TGTGCCAGCAGCCCCCCTAGCACAGATACGCAGTATTTT CASSPPSTDTQYF
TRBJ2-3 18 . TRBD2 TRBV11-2 TGTGCCAGCAGCTTAGGGCTAGCGGGAGGGCCACGGGGAGATACGCAGTATTTT CASSLGLAGGPRGDTQYF
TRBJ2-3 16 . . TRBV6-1 TGTGCCAGCAGTGAAAGGTCCCGTTCGGGAACAGATACGCAGTATTTT CASSERSRSGTDTQYF
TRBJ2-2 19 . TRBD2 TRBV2 TGTGCCAGCAGTGATTCGGGCCAGACTAGCGGGGAATTCACCGGGGAGCTGTTTTTT CASSDSGQTSGEFTGELFF
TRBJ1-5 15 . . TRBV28 TGTGCCAGCAGTTTACGTGAGCCCCCCAATCAGCCCCAGCATTTT CASSLREPPNQPQHF
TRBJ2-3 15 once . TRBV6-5 TGTGCCAGCAGCCAGACAGGAGGTCTATCAGATACGCAGTATTTT CASSQTGGLSDTQYF
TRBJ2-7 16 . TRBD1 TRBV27 TGTGCCAGCAGTTTATCGGACAGGGGGAATCCCTACGAGCAGTACTTC CASSLSDRGNPYEQYF
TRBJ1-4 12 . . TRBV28 TGTGCCGCTACAGGGCCGAGTGAAAAACTGTTTTTT CAATGPSEKLFF
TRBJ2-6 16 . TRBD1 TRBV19 TGTGCCAGTAGTAGAGACAGGGGGCACGGGGCCAACGTCCTGACTTTC CASSRDRGHGANVLTF
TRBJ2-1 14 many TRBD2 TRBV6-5 TGTGCCAGCAGGACTAGCGACTCCTACAATGAGCAGTTCTTC CASRTSDSYNEQFF
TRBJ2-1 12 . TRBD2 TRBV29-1 TGCAGCGTCCAAGCGGGAGCCAATGAGCAGTTCTTC CSVQAGANEQFF
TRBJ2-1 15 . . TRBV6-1 TGTGCCAGCAGTGAAGCTAGCGGACGATACAATGAGCAGTTCTTC CASSEASGRYNEQFF
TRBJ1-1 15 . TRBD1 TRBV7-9 TGTGCCAGCAGCCCCCTAGGGGGCTATACCACTGAAGCTTTCTTT CASSPLGGYTTEAFF
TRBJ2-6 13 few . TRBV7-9 TGTGCCAGCAGCCCGGGGGGGGCCAACGTCCTGACTTTC CASSPGGANVLTF
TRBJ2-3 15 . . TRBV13 TGTGCCAGCGCGGGCCGGCCCTCTAGCACAGATACGCAGTATTTT CASAGRPSSTDTQYF
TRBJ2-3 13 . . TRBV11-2 TGTGCCAGCAGCTTTTTCCACACAGATACGCAGTATTTT CASSFFHTDTQYF
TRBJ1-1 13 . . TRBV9 TGTGCCAGCAGCGGGAGCAGCGGGTTCGAAGCTTTCTTT CASSGSSGFEAFF
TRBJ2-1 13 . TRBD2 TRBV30 TGTGCCTGTGGACTAGCGGGAGAAACTGAGCAGTTCTTC CACGLAGETEQFF
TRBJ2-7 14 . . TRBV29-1 TGCAGCGTTGAATTTCTAGCCCGGGGCTACGAGCAGTACTTC CSVEFLARGYEQYF
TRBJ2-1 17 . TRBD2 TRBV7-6 TGTGCCAGCAGCTTAGGGGGGCTAGCGGGATACTACAATGAGCAGTTCTTC CASSLGGLAGYYNEQFF